This record covers a single T cell receptor beta chain. The antigen remains unidentified. This sample stems from a study of cytomegalovirus exposure and HLA in healthy donors. Overall study findings and caveats: Follow-up analysis found HLA locus-dependent TCR association rates, highest for DRB1 and lowest for HLA-C.

PCR employed 60 Vbeta and 13 Jbeta primers. Original processing notes: Approximately 11 million shared chains were among the about 80 million unique TCR beta chains that a later analysis counted. The data were produced by immunoSEQ multiplex PCR, yet TCRdb's version contains in-frame clones alone and is incomplete. V and J calls and clone size are as listed in that table; D and trimming were resolved from the DNA. The profile shows roughly 200,000 clones, roughly 87% of them singletons. The sequencing input was PBMCs. The receptor was isolated from a boy aged 2 to 10 in good health and CMV-seronegative.

The CDR3 region has the DNA TGTGCCAGCAGTGAAGCGCTGAGAGAGCGGGGGGTCCGGGAGACCCAGTACTTC. It translates to CASSEALRERGVRETQYF. The gene calls are TRBV2 and TRBJ2-5, with 9 bases fitting TRBD2. V gave up 0 bases and J gave up 5 bases; unmatched junction bases: 13. The CDR3 is 18 amino acids. Germline V gene sequence: CDR1 SNHLY, CDR2 FYNNEI. The full variable domain, completed using reference TRBV2 and TRBJ2-5, is EPEVTQTPSHQVTQMGQEVILRCVPISNHLYFYWYRQILGQKVEFLVSFYNNEISEKSEIFDDQFSVERPDGSNFTLKIRSTKLEDSAMYFCASSEALRERGVRETQYFGPGTRLLVL.